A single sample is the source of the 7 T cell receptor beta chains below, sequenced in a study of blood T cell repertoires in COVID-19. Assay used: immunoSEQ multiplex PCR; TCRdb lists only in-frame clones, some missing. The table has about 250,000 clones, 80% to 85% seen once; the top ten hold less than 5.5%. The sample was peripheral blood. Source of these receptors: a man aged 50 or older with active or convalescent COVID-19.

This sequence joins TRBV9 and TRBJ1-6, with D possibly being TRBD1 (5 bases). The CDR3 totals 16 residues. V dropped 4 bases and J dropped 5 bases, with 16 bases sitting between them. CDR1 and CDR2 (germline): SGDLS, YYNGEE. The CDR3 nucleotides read TGTGCCAGCAGCAGGGACTTCCCGGGGGATAATTCACCCCTCCACTTT. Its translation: CASSRDFPGDNSPLHF.

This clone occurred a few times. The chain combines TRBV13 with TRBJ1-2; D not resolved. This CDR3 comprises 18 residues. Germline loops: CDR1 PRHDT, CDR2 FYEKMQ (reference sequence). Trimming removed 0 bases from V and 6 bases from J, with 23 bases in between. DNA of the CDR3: TGTGCCAGCAGCTTAGGCCCGATTGGCAGAACAAGGAGAAATGGCTACACCTTC. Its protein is CASSLGPIGRTRRNGYTF.

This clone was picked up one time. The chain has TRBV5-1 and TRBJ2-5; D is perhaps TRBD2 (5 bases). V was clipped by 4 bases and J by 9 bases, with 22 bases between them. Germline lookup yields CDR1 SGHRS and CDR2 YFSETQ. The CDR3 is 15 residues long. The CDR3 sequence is CASSKVGLSNISQYF. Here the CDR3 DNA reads TGCGCCAGCAGCAAGGTCGGACTTTCTAATATATCCCAGTACTTC.

CDR3 region: CASTSPGQVSGNTIYF. For the CDR3, the DNA is TGTGCCAGCACGTCTCCGGGACAGGTTTCTGGAAACACCATATATTTT. V and J are TRBV28 and TRBJ1-3; 8 bases fit TRBD1. CDR1 and CDR2 (germline): MDHEN, SYDVKM. The CDR3 covers 16 residues. Trimming at V came to 7 bases and at J to 1 base, leaving 9 bases not matched to a gene.

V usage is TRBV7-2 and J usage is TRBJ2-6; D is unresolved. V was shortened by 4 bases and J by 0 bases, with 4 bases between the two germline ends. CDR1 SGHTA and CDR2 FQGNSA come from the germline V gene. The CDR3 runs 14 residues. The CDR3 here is CASSWSSGANVLTF. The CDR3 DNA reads TGTGCCAGCAGCTGGAGCTCTGGGGCCAACGTCCTGACTTTC.

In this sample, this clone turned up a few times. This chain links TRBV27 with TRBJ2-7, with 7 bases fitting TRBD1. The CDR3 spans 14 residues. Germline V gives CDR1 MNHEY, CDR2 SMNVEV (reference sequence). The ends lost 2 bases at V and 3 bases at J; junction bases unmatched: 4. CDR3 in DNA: TGTGCCAGCAGTTTAGGACAGGCAGTCTACGAGCAGTACTTC. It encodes CASSLGQAVYEQYF.

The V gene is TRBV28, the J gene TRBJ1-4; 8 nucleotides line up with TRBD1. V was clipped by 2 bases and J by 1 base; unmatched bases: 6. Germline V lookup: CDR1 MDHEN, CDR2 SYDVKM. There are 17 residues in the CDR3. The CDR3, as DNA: TGTGCCAGCAGTTTAGTCAGGGGGCTTGGAACTAATGAAAAACTGTTTTTT. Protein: CASSLVRGLGTNEKLFF. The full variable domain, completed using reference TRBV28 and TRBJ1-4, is DVKVTQSSRYLVKRTGEKVFLECVQDMDHENMFWYRQDPGLGLRLIYFSYDVKMKEKGDIPEGYSVSREKKERFSLILESASTNQTSMYLCASSLVRGLGTNEKLFFGSGTQLSVL.